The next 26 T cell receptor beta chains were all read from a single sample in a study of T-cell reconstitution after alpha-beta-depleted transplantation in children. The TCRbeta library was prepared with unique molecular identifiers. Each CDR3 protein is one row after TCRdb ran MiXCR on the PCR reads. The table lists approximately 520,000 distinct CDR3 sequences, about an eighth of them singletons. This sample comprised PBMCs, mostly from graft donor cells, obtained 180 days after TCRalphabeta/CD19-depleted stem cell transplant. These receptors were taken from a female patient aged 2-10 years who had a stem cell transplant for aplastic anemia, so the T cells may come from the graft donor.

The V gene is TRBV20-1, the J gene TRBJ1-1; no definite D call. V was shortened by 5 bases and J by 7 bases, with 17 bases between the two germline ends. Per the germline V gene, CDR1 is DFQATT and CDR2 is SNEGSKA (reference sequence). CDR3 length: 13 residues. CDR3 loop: CSASRGGVDEAFF. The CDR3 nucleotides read TGCAGTGCTTCGCGAGGCGGGGTGGATGAAGCTTTCTTT.

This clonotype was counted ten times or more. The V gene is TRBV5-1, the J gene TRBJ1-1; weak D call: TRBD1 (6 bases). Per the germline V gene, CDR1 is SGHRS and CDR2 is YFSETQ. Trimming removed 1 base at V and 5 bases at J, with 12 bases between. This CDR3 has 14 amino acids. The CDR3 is CASSLTGAWTEAFF. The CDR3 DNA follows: TGCGCCAGCAGCTTGACGGGGGCTTGGACTGAAGCTTTCTTT.

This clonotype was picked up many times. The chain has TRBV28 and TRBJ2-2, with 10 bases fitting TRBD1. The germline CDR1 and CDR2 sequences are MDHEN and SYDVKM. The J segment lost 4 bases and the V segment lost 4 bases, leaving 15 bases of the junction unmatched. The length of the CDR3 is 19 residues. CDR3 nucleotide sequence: TGTGCCAGCAGTTCCCCGGGACAGGGGCTCACGAGGGGCACCGGGGAGCTGTTTTTT. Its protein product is CASSSPGQGLTRGTGELFF. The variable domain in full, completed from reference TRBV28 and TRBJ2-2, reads DVKVTQSSRYLVKRTGEKVFLECVQDMDHENMFWYRQDPGLGLRLIYFSYDVKMKEKGDIPEGYSVSREKKERFSLILESASTNQTSMYLCASSSPGQGLTRGTGELFFGEGSRLTVL.

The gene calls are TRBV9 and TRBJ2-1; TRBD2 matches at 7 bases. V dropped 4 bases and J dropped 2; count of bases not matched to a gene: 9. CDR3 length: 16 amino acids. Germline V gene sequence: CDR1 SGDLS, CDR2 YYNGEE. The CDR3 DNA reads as TGTGCCAGCAGCCTCCGCGGGGGAGCGGCCTACAATGAGCAGTTCTTC. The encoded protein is CASSLRGGAAYNEQFF.

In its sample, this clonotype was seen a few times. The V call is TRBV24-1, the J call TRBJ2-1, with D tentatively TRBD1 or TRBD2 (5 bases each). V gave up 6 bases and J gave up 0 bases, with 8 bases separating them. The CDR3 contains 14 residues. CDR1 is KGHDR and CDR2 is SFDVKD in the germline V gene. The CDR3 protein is CATSTGTSYNEQFF. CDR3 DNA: TGTGCCACCAGTACGGGGACCTCCTACAATGAGCAGTTCTTC.

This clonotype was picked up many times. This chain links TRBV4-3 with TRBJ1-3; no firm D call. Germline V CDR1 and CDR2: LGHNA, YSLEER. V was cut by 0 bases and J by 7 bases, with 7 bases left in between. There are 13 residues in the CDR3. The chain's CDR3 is CASSQDRRNTIYF. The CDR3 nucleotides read TGCGCCAGCAGCCAAGACAGACGTAACACCATATATTTT.

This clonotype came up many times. The CDR3 DNA is TGTGCCAGCAGTCCCCGGGGGACGGATCGGTCCTACGAGCAGTACGTC. Residues: CASSPRGTDRSYEQYV. The gene calls are TRBV28 and TRBJ2-7, with D possibly being TRBD2 (6 bases). Germline V gene lookup returns CDR1 MDHEN and CDR2 SYDVKM. V lost 5 bases to trimming and J lost 1 base, with 18 bases between them. This CDR3 contains 16 residues.

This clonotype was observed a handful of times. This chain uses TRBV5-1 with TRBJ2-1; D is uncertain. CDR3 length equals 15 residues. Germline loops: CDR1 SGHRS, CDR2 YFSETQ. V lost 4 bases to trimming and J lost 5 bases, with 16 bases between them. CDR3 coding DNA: TGCGCCAGCAGCCTTGGCGTGGCAGGAGACAATGAGCAGTTCTTC. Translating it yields CASSLGVAGDNEQFF.

CDR3 sequence: CASSHVEALAGVLQYF. In nucleotides, the CDR3 is TGTGCCAGCAGCCACGTAGAGGCACTAGCGGGAGTTTTGCAGTATTTT. This chain uses TRBV7-9 with TRBJ2-3; TRBD2 agrees at 11 bases. Trimming removed 5 bases from V and 11 bases from J; junction bases left unmatched: 15. Germline CDR1 reads SEHNR; CDR2 reads FQNEAQ (reference sequence). CDR3 length equals 16 residues.

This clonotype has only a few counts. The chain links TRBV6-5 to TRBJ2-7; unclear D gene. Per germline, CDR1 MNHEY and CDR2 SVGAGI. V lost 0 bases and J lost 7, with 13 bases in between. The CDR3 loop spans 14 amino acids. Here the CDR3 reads CASSYSTQVMEQYF. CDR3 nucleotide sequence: TGTGCCAGCAGTTACTCGACCCAGGTGATGGAGCAGTACTTC.

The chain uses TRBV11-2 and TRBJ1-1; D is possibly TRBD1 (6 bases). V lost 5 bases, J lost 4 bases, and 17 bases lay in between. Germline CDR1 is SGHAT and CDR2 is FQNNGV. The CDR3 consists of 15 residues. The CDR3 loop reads CASSVHRALGTEAFF. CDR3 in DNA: TGTGCCAGCAGCGTACACAGGGCTTTGGGCACTGAAGCTTTCTTT. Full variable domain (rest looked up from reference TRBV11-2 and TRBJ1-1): EAGVAQSPRYKIIEKRQSVAFWCNPISGHATLYWYQQILGQGPKLLIQFQNNGVVDDSQLPKDRFSAERLKGVDSTLKIQPAKLEDSAVYLCASSVHRALGTEAFFGQGTRLTVV.

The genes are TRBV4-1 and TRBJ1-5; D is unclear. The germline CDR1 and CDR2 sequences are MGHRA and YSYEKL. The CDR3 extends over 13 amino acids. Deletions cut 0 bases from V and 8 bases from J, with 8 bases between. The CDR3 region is CASSQDLREPQHF. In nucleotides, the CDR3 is TGCGCCAGCAGCCAAGATCTGAGGGAGCCCCAGCATTTT.

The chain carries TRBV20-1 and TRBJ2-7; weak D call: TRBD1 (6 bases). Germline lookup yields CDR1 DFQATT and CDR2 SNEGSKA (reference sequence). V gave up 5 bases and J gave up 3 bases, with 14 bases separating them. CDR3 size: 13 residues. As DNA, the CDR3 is TGCAGTGCTCTCCCCCGACAGGACTACGAGCAGTACTTC. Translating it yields CSALPRQDYEQYF.

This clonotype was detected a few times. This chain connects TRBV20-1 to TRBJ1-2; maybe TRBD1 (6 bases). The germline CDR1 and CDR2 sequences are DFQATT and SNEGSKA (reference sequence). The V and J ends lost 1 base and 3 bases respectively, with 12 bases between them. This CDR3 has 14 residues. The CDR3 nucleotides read TGCAGTGCTAGAGGGAGAGGGGGGGACTATGGCTACACCTTC. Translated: CSARGRGGDYGYTF.

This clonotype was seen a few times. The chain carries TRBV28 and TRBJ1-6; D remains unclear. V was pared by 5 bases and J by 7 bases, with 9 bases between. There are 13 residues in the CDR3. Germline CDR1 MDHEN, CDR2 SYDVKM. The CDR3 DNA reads TGTGCCAGCAGTCTTTACACCAATTCACCCCTCCACTTT. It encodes CASSLYTNSPLHF.

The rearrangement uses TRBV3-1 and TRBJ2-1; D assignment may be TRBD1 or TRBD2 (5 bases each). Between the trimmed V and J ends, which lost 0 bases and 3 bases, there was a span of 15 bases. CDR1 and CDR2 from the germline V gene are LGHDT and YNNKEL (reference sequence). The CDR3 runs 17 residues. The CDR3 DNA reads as TGTGCCAGCAGCCAAGACATCTGGGGACGGGTCTACAATGAGCAGTTCTTC. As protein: CASSQDIWGRVYNEQFF.

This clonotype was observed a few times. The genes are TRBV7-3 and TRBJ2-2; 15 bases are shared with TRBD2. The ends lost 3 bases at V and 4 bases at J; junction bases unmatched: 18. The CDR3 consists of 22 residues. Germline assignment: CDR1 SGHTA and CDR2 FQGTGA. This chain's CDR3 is CASSFPGTSGRPGLSSTGELFF. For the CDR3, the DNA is TGTGCCAGCAGCTTTCCCGGGACTAGCGGGAGGCCGGGACTTTCGTCCACCGGGGAGCTGTTTTTT.

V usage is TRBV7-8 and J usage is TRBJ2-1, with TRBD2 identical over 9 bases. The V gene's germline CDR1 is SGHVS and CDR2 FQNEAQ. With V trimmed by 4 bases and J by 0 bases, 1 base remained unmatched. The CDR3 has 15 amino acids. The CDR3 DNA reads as TGTGCCAGCAGCTGCGGGAGGGGCTCCTACAATGAGCAGTTCTTC. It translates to CASSCGRGSYNEQFF.

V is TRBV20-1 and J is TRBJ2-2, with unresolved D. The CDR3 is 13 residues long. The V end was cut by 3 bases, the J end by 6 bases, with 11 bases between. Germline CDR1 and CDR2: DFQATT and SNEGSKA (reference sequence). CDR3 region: CSASRPRPGELFF. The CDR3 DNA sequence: TGCAGTGCTAGCCGTCCTCGCCCCGGGGAGCTGTTTTTT.

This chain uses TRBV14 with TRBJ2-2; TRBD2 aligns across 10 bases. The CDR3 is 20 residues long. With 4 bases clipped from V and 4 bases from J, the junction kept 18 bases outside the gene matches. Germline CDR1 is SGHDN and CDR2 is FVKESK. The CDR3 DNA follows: TGTGCCAGCAGCCGGAACCTGCGTTGGCCTAGCGGGAGCATCACCGGGGAGCTGTTTTTT. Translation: CASSRNLRWPSGSITGELFF.

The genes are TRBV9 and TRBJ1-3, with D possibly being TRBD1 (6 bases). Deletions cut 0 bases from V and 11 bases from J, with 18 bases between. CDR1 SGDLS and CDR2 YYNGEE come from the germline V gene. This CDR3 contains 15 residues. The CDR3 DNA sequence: TGTGCCAGCAGCGTAGCTTGGGGGGCCCGAGGTCCCATATATTTT. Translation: CASSVAWGARGPIYF.

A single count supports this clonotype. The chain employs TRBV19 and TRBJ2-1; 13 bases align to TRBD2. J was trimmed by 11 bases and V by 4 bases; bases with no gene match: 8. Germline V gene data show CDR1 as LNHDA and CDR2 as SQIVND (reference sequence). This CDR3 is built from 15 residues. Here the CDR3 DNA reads TGTGCCAGTAGTAATGAACTAGCGGGAGGGCCTAAGCAGTTCTTC. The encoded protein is CASSNELAGGPKQFF.

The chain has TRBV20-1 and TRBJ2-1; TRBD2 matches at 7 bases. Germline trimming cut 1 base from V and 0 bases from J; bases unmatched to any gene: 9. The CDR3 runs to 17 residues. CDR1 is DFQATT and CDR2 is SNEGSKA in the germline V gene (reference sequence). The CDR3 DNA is TGCAGTGCTAGAGCCGTAAGAGGCGGGAGCTCCTACAATGAGCAGTTCTTC. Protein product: CSARAVRGGSSYNEQFF.

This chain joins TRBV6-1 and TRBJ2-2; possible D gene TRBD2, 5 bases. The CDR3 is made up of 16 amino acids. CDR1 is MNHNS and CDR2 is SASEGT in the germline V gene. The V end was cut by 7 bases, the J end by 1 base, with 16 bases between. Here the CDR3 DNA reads TGTGCCAGCACCCCCCGAAGCGGAAGGAACACCGGGGAGCTGTTTTTT. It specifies CASTPRSGRNTGELFF.

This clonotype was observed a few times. The CDR3 spells CASTNTGGRNTIYF. The CDR3 region has the DNA TGTGCCAGTACCAACACAGGGGGCAGAAACACCATATATTTT. The J gene is TRBJ1-3, the V gene TRBV19; 9 bases align to TRBD1. The J segment lost 5 bases and the V segment lost 7 bases, leaving 6 bases of the junction unmatched. Germline V CDR1 and CDR2: LNHDA, SQIVND (reference sequence). The CDR3 runs 14 residues.

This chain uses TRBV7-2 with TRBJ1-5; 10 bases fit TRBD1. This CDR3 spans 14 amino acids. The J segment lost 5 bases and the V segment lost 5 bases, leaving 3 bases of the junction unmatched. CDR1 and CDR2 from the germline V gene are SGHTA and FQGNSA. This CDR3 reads CASSQDRGHQPQHF. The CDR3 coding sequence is TGTGCCAGCAGCCAAGACAGGGGGCATCAGCCCCAGCATTTT.